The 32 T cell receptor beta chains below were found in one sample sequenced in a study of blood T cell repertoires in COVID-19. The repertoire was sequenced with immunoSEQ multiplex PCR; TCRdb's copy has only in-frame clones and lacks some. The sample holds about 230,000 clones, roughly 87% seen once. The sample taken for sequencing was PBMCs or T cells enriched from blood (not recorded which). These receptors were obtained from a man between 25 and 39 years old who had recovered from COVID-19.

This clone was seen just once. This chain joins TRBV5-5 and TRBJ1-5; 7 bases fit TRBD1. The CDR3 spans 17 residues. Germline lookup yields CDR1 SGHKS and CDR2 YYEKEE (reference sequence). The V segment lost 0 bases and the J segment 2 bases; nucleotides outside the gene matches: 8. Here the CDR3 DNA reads TGTGCCAGCAGCTTGGCCGGGACAGTTAGCGGCAATCAGCCCCAGCATTTT. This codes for CASSLAGTVSGNQPQHF.

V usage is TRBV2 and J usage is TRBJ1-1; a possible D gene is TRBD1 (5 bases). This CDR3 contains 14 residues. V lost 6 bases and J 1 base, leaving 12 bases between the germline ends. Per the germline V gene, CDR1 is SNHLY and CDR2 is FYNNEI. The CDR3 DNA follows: TGTGCCAGCAGCTGGGGGGACCAGAACACTGAAGCTTTCTTT. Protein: CASSWGDQNTEAFF.

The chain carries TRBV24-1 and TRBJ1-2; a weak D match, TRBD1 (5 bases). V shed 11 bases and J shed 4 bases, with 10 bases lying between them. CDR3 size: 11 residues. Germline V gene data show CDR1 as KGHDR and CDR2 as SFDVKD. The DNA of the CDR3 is TGTGCCATCTCGGGGGGCTATGGCTACACCTTC. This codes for CAISGGYGYTF.

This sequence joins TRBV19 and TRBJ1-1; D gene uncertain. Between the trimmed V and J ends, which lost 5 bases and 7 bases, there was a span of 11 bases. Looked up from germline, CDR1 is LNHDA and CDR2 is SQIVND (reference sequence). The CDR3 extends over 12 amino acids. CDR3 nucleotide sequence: TGTGCCAGTAGTCCCAGATATGATGAAGCTTTCTTT. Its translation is CASSPRYDEAFF.

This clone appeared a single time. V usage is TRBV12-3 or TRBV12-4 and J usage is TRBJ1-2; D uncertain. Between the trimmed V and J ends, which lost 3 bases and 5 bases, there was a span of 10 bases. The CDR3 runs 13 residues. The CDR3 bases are TGTGCCAGCAGTTTGGGCAGACCTTATGGCTACACCTTC. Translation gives CASSLGRPYGYTF.

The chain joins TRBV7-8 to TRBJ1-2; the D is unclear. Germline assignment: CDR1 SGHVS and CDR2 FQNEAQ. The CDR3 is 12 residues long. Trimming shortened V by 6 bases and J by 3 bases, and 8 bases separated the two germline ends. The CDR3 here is CASRGKDYGYTF. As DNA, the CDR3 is TGTGCCAGCAGGGGCAAAGACTATGGCTACACCTTC.

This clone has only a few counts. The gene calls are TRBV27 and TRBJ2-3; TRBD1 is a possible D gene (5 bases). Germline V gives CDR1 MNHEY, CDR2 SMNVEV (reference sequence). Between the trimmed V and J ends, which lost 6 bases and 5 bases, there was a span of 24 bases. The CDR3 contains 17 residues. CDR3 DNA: TGTGCCAGCAGAAAACTTACAGGCCCGACCGGCCTAGATACGCAGTATTTT. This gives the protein CASRKLTGPTGLDTQYF.

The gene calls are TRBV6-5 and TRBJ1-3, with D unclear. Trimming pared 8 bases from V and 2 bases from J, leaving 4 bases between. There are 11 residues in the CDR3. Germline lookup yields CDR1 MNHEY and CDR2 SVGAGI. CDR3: CASGPGNTIYF. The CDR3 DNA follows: TGTGCCAGCGGCCCTGGAAACACCATATATTTT.

CDR3 in amino acids: CAISESTGGGNTGELFF. The CDR3 DNA sequence: TGTGCCATCAGTGAGTCGACAGGGGGAGGGAACACCGGGGAGCTGTTTTTT. This rearrangement joins TRBV10-3 to TRBJ2-2, with 9 bases aligning to TRBD1. Germline values: CDR1 ENHRY, CDR2 SYGVKD. V was pared by 0 bases and J by 1 base, with 3 bases of the junction left unmatched. The CDR3 length is 17 residues.

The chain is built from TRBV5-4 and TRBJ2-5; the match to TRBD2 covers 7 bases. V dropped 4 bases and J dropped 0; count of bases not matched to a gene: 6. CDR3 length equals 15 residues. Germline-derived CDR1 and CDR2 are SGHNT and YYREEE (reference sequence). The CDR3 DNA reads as TGTGCCAGCAGCCCCCGGGGGGTAAACCAAGAGACCCAGTACTTC. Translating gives CASSPRGVNQETQYF.

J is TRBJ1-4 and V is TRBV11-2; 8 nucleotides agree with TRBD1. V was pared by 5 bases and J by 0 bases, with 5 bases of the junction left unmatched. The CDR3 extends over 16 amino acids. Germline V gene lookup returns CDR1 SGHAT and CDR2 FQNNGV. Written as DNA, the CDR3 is TGTGCCAGCAGCCCGGACAGGGACTCAACTAATGAAAAACTGTTTTTT. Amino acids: CASSPDRDSTNEKLFF.

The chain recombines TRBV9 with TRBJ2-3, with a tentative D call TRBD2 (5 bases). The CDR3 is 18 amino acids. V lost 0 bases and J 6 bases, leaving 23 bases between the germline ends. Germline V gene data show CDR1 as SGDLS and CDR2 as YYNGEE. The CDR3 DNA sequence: TGTGCCAGCAGCGTAGGAGGAGGTTTGGTATTCGAGCCCGATACGCAGTATTTT. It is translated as CASSVGGGLVFEPDTQYF.

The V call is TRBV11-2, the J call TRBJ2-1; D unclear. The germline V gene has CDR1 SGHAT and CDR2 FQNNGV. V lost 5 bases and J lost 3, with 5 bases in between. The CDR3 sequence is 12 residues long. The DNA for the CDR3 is TGTGCCAGCAGCCCCAACTACAATGAGCAGTTCTTC. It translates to CASSPNYNEQFF.

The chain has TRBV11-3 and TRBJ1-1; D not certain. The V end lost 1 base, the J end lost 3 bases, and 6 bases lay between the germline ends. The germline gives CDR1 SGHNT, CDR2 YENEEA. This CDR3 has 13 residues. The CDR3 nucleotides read TGTGCCAGCAGCTTAGTCCGGGACACTGAAGCTTTCTTT. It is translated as CASSLVRDTEAFF.

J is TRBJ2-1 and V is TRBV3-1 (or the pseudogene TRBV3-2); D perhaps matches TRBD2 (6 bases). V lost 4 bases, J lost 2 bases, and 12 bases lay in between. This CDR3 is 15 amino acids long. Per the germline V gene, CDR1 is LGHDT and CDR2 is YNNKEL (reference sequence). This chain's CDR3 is CASSRYWTTYNEQFF. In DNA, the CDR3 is TGTGCCAGCAGCCGCTACTGGACTACCTACAATGAGCAGTTCTTC.

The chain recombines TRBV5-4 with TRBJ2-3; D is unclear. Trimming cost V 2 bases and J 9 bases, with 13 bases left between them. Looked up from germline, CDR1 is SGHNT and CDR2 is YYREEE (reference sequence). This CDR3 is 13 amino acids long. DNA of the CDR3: TGTGCCAGCAGCTTAAGTGAGACCGGGACGCAGTATTTT. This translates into CASSLSETGTQYF.

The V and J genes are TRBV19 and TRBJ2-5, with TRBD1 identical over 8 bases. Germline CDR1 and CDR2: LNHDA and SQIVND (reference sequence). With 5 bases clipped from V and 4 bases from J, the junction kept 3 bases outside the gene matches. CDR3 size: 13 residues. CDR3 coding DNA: TGTGCCAGTAGTCCGGGACAGGTAGAGACCCAGTACTTC. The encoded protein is CASSPGQVETQYF.

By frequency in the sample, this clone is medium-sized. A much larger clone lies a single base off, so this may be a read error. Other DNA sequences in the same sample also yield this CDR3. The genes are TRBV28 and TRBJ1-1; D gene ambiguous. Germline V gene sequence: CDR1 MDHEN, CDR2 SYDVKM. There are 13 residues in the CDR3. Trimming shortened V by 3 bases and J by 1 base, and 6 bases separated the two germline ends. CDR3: CASSFAGNTEAFF. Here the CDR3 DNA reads TGTGCCAGCAGTTTTGCGGGGAACACTGAAGCTTTCTTT.

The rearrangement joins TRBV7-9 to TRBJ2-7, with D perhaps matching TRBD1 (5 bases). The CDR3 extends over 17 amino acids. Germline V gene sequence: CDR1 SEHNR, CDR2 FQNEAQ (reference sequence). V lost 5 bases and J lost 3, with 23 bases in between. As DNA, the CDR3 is TGTGCCAGCAGCCCCACCCAATACGGACAACGACACTACGAGCAGTACTTC. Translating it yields CASSPTQYGQRHYEQYF.

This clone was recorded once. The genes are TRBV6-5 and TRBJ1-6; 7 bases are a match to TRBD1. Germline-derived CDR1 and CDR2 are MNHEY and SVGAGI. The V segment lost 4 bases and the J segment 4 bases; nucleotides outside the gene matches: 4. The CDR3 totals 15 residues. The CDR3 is CASSSGQTYNSPLHF. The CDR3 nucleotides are TGTGCCAGCAGTTCGGGACAGACATATAATTCACCCCTCCACTTT.

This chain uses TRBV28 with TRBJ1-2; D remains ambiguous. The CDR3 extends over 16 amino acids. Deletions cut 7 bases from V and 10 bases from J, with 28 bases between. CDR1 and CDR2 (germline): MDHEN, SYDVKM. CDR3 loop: CASTVFTLLTESDYTF. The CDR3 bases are TGTGCCAGCACCGTCTTTACCCTCCTGACGGAGTCTGACTACACCTTC.

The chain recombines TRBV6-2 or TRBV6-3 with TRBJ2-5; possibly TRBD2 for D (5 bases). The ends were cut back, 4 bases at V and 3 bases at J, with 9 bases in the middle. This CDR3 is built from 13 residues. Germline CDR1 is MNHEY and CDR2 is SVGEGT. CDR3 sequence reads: CASSWRREETQYF. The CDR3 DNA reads TGTGCCAGCAGTTGGAGGCGGGAAGAGACCCAGTACTTC.

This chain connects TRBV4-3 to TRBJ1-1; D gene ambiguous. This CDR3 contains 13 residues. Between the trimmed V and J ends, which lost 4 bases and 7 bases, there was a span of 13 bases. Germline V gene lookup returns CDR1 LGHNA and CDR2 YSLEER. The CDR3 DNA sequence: TGCGCCAGCAGCCGACATAGAGGGAGTGAAGCTTTCTTT. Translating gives CASSRHRGSEAFF.

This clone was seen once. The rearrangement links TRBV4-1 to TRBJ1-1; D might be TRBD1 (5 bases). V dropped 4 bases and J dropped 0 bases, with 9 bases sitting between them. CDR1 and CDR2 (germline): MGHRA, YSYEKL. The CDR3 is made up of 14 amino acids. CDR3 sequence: CASSLMGLNTEAFF. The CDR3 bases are TGCGCCAGCAGCCTAATGGGGCTGAACACTGAAGCTTTCTTT.

This CDR3 is CASSVRGTEAFF. The CDR3 nucleotides are TGTGCCAGCAGTGTCAGAGGGACTGAAGCTTTCTTT. V gene TRBV3-1 (or the pseudogene TRBV3-2) combines with J gene TRBJ1-1; no clear D. V gave up 6 bases and J gave up 5 bases, with 10 bases separating them. The V gene's germline CDR1 is LGHDT and CDR2 YNNKEL (reference sequence). CDR3 length: 12 amino acids.

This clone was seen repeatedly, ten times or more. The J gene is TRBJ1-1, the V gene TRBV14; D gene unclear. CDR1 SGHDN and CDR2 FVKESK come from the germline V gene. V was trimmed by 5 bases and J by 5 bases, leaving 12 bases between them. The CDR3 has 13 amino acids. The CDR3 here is CASSAGMGTEAFF. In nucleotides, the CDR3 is TGTGCCAGCAGCGCCGGGATGGGGACTGAAGCTTTCTTT. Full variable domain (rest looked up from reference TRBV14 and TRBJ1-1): EAGVTQFPSHSVIEKGQTVTLRCDPISGHDNLYWYRRVMGKEIKFLLHFVKESKQDESGMPNNRFLAERTGGTYSTLKVQPAELEDSGVYFCASSAGMGTEAFFGQGTRLTVV.

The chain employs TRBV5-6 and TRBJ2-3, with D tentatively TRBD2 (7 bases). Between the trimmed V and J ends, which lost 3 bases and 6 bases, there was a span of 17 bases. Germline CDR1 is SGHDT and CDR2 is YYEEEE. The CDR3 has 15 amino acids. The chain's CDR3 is CASSWRRGRADTQYF. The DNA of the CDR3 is TGTGCCAGCAGCTGGCGGAGGGGGAGGGCCGATACGCAGTATTTT.

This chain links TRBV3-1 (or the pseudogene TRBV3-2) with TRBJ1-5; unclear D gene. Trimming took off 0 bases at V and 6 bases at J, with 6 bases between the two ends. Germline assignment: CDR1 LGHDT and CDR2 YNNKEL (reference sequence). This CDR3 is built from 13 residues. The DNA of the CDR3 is TGTGCCAGCAGCCAAGAGAAGCGTCAGCCCCAGCATTTT. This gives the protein CASSQEKRQPQHF.

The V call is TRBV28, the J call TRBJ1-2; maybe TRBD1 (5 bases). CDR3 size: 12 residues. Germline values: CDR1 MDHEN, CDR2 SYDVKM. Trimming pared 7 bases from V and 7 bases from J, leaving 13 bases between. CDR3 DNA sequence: TGTGCCAGCATCACGGCAGGGTCTGGCTACACCTTC. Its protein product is CASITAGSGYTF.

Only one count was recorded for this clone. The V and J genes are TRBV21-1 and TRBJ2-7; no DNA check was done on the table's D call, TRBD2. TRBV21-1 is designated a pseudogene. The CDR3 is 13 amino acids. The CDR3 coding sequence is TGTGCCAGCAGCAGCCCTCGCGTCTACGAGCAGTACTTC. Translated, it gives CASSSPRVYEQYF.

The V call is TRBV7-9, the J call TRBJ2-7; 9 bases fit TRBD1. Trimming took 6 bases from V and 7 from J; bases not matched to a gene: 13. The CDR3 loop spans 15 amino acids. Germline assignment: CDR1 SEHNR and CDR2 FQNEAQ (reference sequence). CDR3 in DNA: TGTGCCAGCAGTCTAGGGGGGACAGGGAAATTAGAGCAGTACTTC. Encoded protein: CASSLGGTGKLEQYF.

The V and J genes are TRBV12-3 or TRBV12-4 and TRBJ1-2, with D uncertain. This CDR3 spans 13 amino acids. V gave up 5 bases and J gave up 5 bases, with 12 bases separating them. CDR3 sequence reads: CASSLRGAYGYTF. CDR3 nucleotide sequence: TGTGCCAGCAGTCTCCGTGGAGCTTATGGCTACACCTTC.